The 21 T cell receptor beta chains below were found in one sample sequenced in a study of OX40 agonist ivuxolimab in advanced cancers. Only in-frame clones appear in the TCRdb table, and some are missing; sequencing was by immunoSEQ multiplex PCR. Of 100,000 to 150,000 clones in the sample, roughly 90% were seen once. Source: CD4+ or CD8+ T cells sorted from blood, taken in a trial of the OX40 agonist ivuxolimab. The receptors here all came from an adult with an advanced solid tumor such as melanoma, head and neck, liver or kidney cancer.

This chain uses TRBV7-3 with TRBJ1-1; 7 nucleotides match TRBD1. V lost 6 bases to trimming and J lost 5 bases; unmatched junction nucleotides: 9. CDR3 size: 14 residues. CDR1 and CDR2 from the germline V gene are SGHTA and FQGTGA. DNA of the CDR3: TGTGCCAGCAGTCCAGACAGGGAGGGAACTGAAGCTTTCTTT. Encoded protein: CASSPDREGTEAFF.

This chain joins TRBV5-1 and TRBJ2-4; D is possibly TRBD1 (6 bases). V was trimmed by 2 bases and J by 4 bases, leaving 16 bases between them. The CDR3 has 16 residues. Germline values: CDR1 SGHRS, CDR2 YFSETQ. In nucleotides, the CDR3 is TGCGCCAGCAGCTTCGGAAACAGGGATGGGAAAAACATTCAGTACTTC. Translation: CASSFGNRDGKNIQYF.

The chain links TRBV27 to TRBJ1-1; TRBD1 aligns across 9 bases. The germline gives CDR1 MNHEY, CDR2 SMNVEV (reference sequence). J lost 4 bases, V lost 3 bases, and 12 bases had no gene match. This CDR3 has 17 residues. The CDR3 protein is CASSFSPETGGTTEAFF. The CDR3 DNA reads as TGTGCCAGCAGTTTCTCACCCGAGACAGGGGGTACCACTGAAGCTTTCTTT.

This chain connects TRBV15 to TRBJ2-1, with 12 bases aligning to TRBD2. In germline, CDR1 is LNHNV, CDR2 YYDKDF (reference sequence). The trim removed 5 bases at V and 3 bases at J, leaving 8 bases unmatched. The CDR3 has 17 residues. CDR3 amino acids: CATSPPRTSGNYNEQFF. CDR3 DNA: TGTGCCACCAGCCCACCTCGGACTAGCGGGAACTACAATGAGCAGTTCTTC.

The V and J genes are TRBV7-2 and TRBJ1-5, with unresolved D. V lost 1 base, J lost 0 bases, and 10 bases lay in between. Germline values: CDR1 SGHTA, CDR2 FQGNSA. The CDR3 is 16 amino acids. The CDR3: CASSLGPAYSNQPQHF. The CDR3, as DNA: TGTGCCAGCAGCTTAGGGCCAGCTTATAGCAATCAGCCCCAGCATTTT. Based on the CDR3 plus reference TRBV7-2 and TRBJ1-5, the full variable domain is GAGVSQSPSNKVTEKGKDVELRCDPISGHTALYWYRQSLGQGLEFLIYFQGNSAPDKSGLPSDRFSAERTGGSVSTLTIQRTQQEDSAVYLCASSLGPAYSNQPQHFGDGTRLSIL.

V usage is TRBV7-6 and J usage is TRBJ2-7, with a possible D match to TRBD1 (6 bases). The CDR3 totals 11 residues. The germline V gene has CDR1 SGHVS and CDR2 FNYEAQ. The ends were cut back, 7 bases at V and 6 bases at J, with 10 bases in the middle. CDR3 sequence reads: CASNTGFEQYF. CDR3 DNA: TGTGCCAGCAATACAGGGTTCGAGCAGTACTTC.

This clone showed up just a few times. This chain uses TRBV6-5 with TRBJ2-7; either TRBD1 or TRBD2 may supply D (5 bases each). The germline V gene has CDR1 MNHEY and CDR2 SVGAGI. CDR3 length equals 14 residues. Trimming left V 7 bases short and J 6 bases short, with 19 bases between. CDR3 sequence (DNA): TGTGCCAGCACCCGGGACGGTCAAAGCCCCGAGCAGTACTTC. Translating gives CASTRDGQSPEQYF.

The chain has TRBV19 and TRBJ1-1; perhaps TRBD1 as D (6 bases). From germline, CDR1 is LNHDA and CDR2 SQIVND (reference sequence). Deletions cut 4 bases from V and 4 bases from J, with 22 bases between. The CDR3 has 17 residues. CDR3 DNA: TGTGCCAGTAGTAGGGACCCAAGGGGGGAATCCGGCACTGAAGCTTTCTTT. Translation: CASSRDPRGESGTEAFF.

This clone was counted a single time. A junction boundary mismatches the germline segment, possibly from a read error. The chain uses TRBV28 and TRBJ2-7; TRBD1 matches at 8 bases. Germline CDR1 and CDR2: MDHEN and SYDVKM. The CDR3 extends over 15 amino acids. For the CDR3, the DNA is TGTGCCAGCAGTTCGCCTGGACAGGGTGCCTACGAGCAGCACTTC. It specifies CASSSPGQGAYEQHF.

The J gene is TRBJ1-4, the V gene TRBV28; 10 bases are a match to TRBD1. The germline V gene encodes CDR1 MDHEN and CDR2 SYDVKM. Unmatched junction bases numbered 8, after V lost 5 bases and J lost 5 bases. This CDR3 comprises 16 residues. CDR3 bases: TGTGCCAGCAGTAATACCCCGGGACAGGGGAATGAAAAACTGTTTTTT. This codes for CASSNTPGQGNEKLFF. The whole variable domain, remainder taken from reference TRBV28 and TRBJ1-4, is DVKVTQSSRYLVKRTGEKVFLECVQDMDHENMFWYRQDPGLGLRLIYFSYDVKMKEKGDIPEGYSVSREKKERFSLILESASTNQTSMYLCASSNTPGQGNEKLFFGSGTQLSVL.

J is TRBJ2-2 and V is TRBV7-3; D may correspond to TRBD1 or TRBD2 (5 bases each). This CDR3 is 16 amino acids long. Germline CDR1 is SGHTA and CDR2 is FQGTGA. Trimming pared 0 bases from V and 3 bases from J, leaving 11 bases between. For the CDR3, the DNA is TGTGCCAGCAGCTTAACCCCCAGGGACCACACCGGGGAGCTGTTTTTT. It is translated as CASSLTPRDHTGELFF.

The chain carries TRBV6-1 and TRBJ2-5, with D maybe TRBD1 (6 bases). Germline-derived CDR1 and CDR2 are MNHNS and SASEGT. The germline V and J ends were trimmed by 3 bases and 1 base, with 18 bases remaining between them. The CDR3 sequence is 17 residues long. This CDR3 reads CASSDAWQGLLQETQYF. The CDR3 nucleotides are TGTGCCAGCAGTGATGCCTGGCAGGGGCTCCTCCAAGAGACCCAGTACTTC.

The chain employs TRBV5-8 and TRBJ1-3, with 7 bases fitting TRBD1. J gave up 3 bases and V 5 bases, and 5 bases lay outside the gene matches. The CDR3 has 14 residues. Per the germline V gene, CDR1 is SGHTS and CDR2 is YDEGEE. This CDR3 is CASSSRTGGNTIYF. The DNA for the CDR3 is TGTGCCAGCAGTTCTCGGACAGGTGGAAACACCATATATTTT.

The gene calls are TRBV19 and TRBJ2-3, with 9 bases matching TRBD2. The germline gives CDR1 LNHDA, CDR2 SQIVND (reference sequence). The trim removed 6 bases at V and 5 bases at J, leaving 6 bases unmatched. The CDR3 has 14 residues. In nucleotides, the CDR3 is TGTGCCAGTAGCCATAGCGGGAGCCGAGATACGCAGTATTTT. This codes for CASSHSGSRDTQYF.

The rearrangement joins TRBV2 to TRBJ2-1; D may match TRBD1 or TRBD2 (5 bases each). Germline V gives CDR1 SNHLY, CDR2 FYNNEI. The CDR3 contains 14 residues. V gave up 3 bases and J gave up 3 bases, with 9 bases separating them. DNA for the CDR3: TGTGCCAGCAGTGATGAGGGGTACTACAATGAGCAGTTCTTC. It yields the protein CASSDEGYYNEQFF. Looking up the rest from reference TRBV2 and TRBJ2-1 gives the full variable domain: EPEVTQTPSHQVTQMGQEVILRCVPISNHLYFYWYRQILGQKVEFLVSFYNNEISEKSEIFDDQFSVERPDGSNFTLKIRSTKLEDSAMYFCASSDEGYYNEQFFGPGTRLTVL.

The J gene is TRBJ2-5, the V gene TRBV5-4, with D hard to call. CDR1 is SGHNT and CDR2 is YYREEE in the germline V gene (reference sequence). This CDR3 is 14 amino acids long. The V and J ends lost 1 base and 1 base respectively, with 8 bases between them. The CDR3 reads CASSLYSAQETQYF. Here the CDR3 DNA reads TGTGCCAGCAGCTTGTACTCAGCCCAAGAGACCCAGTACTTC.

The chain recombines TRBV28 with TRBJ1-1; D is uncertain. V was pared by 3 bases and J by 0 bases, with 8 bases between. There are 14 residues in the CDR3. CDR1 is MDHEN and CDR2 is SYDVKM in the germline V gene. The CDR3 region is CASSLIQMNTEAFF. The DNA of the CDR3 is TGTGCCAGCAGTTTGATACAGATGAACACTGAAGCTTTCTTT.

The chain carries TRBV7-3 and TRBJ2-1; D is undetermined. CDR3 length: 15 residues. CDR1 SGHTA and CDR2 FQGTGA come from the germline V gene. Trimming stripped 2 bases from V and 4 bases from J, with 12 bases between. The CDR3 DNA reads as TGTGCCAGCAGCTTAGCCCCCACTCCGTACAATGAGCAGTTCTTC. It encodes CASSLAPTPYNEQFF.

The chain employs TRBV5-6 and TRBJ2-5; 8 bases map to TRBD2. With V trimmed by 3 bases and J by 5 bases, 21 bases remained unmatched. This CDR3 is 19 amino acids long. The germline CDR1 and CDR2 sequences are SGHDT and YYEEEE. CDR3 nucleotide sequence: TGTGCCAGCAGCTCCCTGCTCCCGCTAGGGCGGGAGGTTCGCGAGACCCAGTACTTC. The encoded protein is CASSSLLPLGREVRETQYF.

J is TRBJ1-1 and V is TRBV7-3; D not resolved. The CDR3 is 13 amino acids. Germline V lookup: CDR1 SGHTA, CDR2 FQGTGA. Trimming cost V 1 base and J 2 bases, with 5 bases left between them. CDR3: CASSLMGNTEAFF. CDR3 DNA sequence: TGTGCCAGCAGCTTAATGGGAAACACTGAAGCTTTCTTT.

The CDR3 spells CASSVGLAGGRLTDTQYF. CDR3 coding DNA: TGTGCCAGTAGTGTGGGACTAGCGGGAGGGAGGTTAACAGATACGCAGTATTTT. The chain combines TRBV19 with TRBJ2-3; the match to TRBD2 covers 16 bases. The CDR3 spans 18 residues. CDR1 is LNHDA and CDR2 is SQIVND in the germline V gene (reference sequence). V dropped 5 bases and J dropped 3; count of bases not matched to a gene: 8.